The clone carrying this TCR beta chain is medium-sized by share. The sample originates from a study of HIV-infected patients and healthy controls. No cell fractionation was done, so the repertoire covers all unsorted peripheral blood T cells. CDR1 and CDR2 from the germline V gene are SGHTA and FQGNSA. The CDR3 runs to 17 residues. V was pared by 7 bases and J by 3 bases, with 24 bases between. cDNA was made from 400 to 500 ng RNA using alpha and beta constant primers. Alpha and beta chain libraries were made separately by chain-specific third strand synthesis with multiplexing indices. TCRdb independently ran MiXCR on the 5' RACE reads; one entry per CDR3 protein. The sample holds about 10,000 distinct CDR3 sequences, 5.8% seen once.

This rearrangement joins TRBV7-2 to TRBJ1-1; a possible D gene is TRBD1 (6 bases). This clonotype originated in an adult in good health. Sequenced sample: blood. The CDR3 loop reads CASTTGLIRGKYTEAFF. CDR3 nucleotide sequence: TGTGCCAGCACAACCGGACTGATCAGGGGCAAGTACACTGAAGCTTTCTTT. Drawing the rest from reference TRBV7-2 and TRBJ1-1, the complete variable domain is GAGVSQSPSNKVTEKGKDVELRCDPISGHTALYWYRQSLGQGLEFLIYFQGNSAPDKSGLPSDRFSAERTGGSVSTLTIQRTQQEDSAVYLCASTTGLIRGKYTEAFFGQGTRLTVV.